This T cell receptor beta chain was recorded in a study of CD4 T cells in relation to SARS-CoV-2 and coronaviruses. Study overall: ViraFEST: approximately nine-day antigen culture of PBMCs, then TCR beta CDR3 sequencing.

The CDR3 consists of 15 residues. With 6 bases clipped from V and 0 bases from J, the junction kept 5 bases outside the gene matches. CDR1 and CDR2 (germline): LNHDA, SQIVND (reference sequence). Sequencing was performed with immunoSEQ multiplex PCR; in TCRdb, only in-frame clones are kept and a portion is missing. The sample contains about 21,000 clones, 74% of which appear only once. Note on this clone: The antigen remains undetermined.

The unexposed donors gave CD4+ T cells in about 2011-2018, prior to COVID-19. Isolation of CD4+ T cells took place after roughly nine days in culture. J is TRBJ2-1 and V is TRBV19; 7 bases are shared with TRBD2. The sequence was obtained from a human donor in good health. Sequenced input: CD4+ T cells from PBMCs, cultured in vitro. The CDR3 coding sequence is TGTGCCAGTAGGGTAGCGGGCAGCTCCTACAATGAGCAGTTCTTC. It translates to CASRVAGSSYNEQFF.